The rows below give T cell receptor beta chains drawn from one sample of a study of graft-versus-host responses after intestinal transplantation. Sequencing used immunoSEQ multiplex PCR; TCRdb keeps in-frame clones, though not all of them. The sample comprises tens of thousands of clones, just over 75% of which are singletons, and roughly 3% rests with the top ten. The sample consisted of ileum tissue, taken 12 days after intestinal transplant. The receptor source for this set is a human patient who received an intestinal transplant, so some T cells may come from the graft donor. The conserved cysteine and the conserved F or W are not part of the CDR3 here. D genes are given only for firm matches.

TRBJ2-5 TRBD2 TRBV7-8 ASSPREGGGEETQY
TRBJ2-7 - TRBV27 ASSLQGDGGEQY
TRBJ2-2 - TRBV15 ATSRGAAGELF
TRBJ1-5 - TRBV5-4 ASSLGGGGPQH
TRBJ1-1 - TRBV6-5 ASRAYRGDTEAF
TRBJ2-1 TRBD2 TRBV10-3 ATGLALNEQF
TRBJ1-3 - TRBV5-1 ASSFEGAGNTIY
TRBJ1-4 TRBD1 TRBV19 ASSRAGTANEKLF
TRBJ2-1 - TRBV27 ASSLEGSYNEQF
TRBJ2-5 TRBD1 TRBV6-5 ASSPGTGAETQY
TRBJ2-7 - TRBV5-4 ASSFGIISDEQY
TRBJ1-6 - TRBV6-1 ASSDRVVGSPLH
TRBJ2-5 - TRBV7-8 ASSRLRSQY
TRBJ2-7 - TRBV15 ATKRDGSSYEQY
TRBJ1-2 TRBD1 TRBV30 AEGRDRGYT
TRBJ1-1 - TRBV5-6 ASSLVSNTEAF
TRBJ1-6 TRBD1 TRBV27 ASSFRDRGNSPLH
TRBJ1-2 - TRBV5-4 ASSSPQGSNYGYT
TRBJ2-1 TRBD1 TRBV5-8 ASSAQGANEQF
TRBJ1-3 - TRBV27 ASSRRESGNTIY
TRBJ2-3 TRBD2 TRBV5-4 ASSLGLADTDTQY
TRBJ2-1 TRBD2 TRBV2 ASSYGGGAAYNEQF
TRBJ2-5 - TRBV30 AWSPQGETQY
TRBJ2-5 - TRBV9 ASSVGGGTTLETQY
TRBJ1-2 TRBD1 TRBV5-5 ASSPEPGQGYGYT
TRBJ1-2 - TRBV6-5 ATDQGSYGYT
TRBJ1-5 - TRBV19 ASSILVSGIQPQH
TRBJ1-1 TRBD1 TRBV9 ASSATTGWGTEAF
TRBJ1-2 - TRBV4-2 ASSQDRVSA
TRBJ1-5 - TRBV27 ASSWRGGNQPQH
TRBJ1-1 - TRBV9 ASSVVSGSTEAF
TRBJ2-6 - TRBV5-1 ASSFRGPSGANVLT
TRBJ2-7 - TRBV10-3 AISELEQGLHEQY
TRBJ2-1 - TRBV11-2 ASSLDPGGYAYNEQF
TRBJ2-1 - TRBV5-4 ASSSSSYNEQF
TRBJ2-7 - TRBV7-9 ASSLGGGPLREQY
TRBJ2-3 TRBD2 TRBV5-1 ASSLAGGASTDTQY
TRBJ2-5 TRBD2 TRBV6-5 ASSVGSGGAETQY
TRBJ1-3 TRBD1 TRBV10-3 AIKKDRVLGNTIY
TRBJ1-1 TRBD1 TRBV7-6 ASSLGTGGRTEAF
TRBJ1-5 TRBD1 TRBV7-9 ASSYSTGGPNQPQH
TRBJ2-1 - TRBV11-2 ASSPDAGYEQF
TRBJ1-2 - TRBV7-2 ASSFSQANYGYT
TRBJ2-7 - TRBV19 ASSAGWGAYEQY
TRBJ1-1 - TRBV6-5 ASSYYGAGTEAF
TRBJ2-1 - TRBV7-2 ASSLGGPTGSSYNEQF
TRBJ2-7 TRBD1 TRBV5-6 ASSLGTGAYEQY
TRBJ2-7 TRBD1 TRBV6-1 ASRRTGIYEQY
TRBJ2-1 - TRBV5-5 ASSIPRDPGDEQF
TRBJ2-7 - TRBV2 ASSSDTSYEQY
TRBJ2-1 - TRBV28 ASRVGDIYNEQF
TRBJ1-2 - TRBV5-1 ASSEDGQGGYT
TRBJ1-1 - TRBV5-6 ASSLDEIWGRTEAF